This T cell receptor beta chain was documented in a study of T-cell reconstitution after alpha-beta-depleted transplantation in children. Overall study results and limits: Some patients owed their high day-60 TCRbeta diversity to surviving recipient T cells and thymic progenitors. At the one-year point after transplant, T-cell counts and TCRbeta diversity were found to come mostly from T cells that had been newly produced.

Trimming cost V 0 bases and J 8 bases, with 13 bases left between them. CDR3 length equals 15 residues. Germline-derived CDR1 and CDR2 are SEHNR and FQNEAQ (reference sequence). Library preparation (for TCRbeta) was performed with unique molecular identifiers. TCRdb reanalysed the PCR reads using MiXCR and keeps one entry per CDR3 protein. The sample consists of 700,000 to 950,000 distinct CDR3 sequences, approximately 15% of them appearing once. This clonotype was seen repeatedly, ten times or more. The antigen remains undetermined. The sample was PBMCs, mostly from graft donor cells, taken 360 days after TCRalphabeta/CD19-depleted stem cell transplant. The TCR was taken from a male patient younger than 18 who had a stem cell transplant for acute lymphoblastic leukemia, so the T cells may come from the graft donor. V and J are TRBV7-9 and TRBJ1-4; D remains unclear. The CDR3 coding sequence is TGTGCCAGCAGCTTAGCGTCCGTAACCCTCGAAAAACTGTTTTTT. Translating it yields CASSLASVTLEKLFF.